These T cell receptor beta chains were read from a single sample in a study of vaccination effects on CD4 cells after COVID-19. Their target antigens are unknown. Libraries were prepared by immunoSEQ multiplex PCR; TCRdb keeps only in-frame clonotypes and omits some of them. The table lists 25,000 to 30,000 clones, more than 70% of them singletons. The input for sequencing was CD4+ T cells from PBMCs cultured with SARS-CoV-2 spike peptides, taken before COVID-19 vaccination. The receptors derive from a human donor who received a COVID-19 vaccine. The CDR3 runs from the conserved cysteine through the conserved F or W. The D gene is left open where the match is weak. Clone size appears in some rows only: once, few, many, or a class for an expanded clone.

size: NA
V: TRBV30
J: TRBJ1-3
D: TRBD1
DNA: TGTGCCTGGAAGCCAGGGGGCCCGAATCCCTGGGAAAACACCATATATTTT
CDR3: CAWKPGGPNPWENTIYF

size: NA
V: TRBV30
J: TRBJ2-3
D: TRBD2
DNA: TGTGCCTGGGGACGGGGAGGGTCGGTCACAGATACGCAGTATTTT
CDR3: CAWGRGGSVTDTQYF

size: NA
V: TRBV28
J: TRBJ2-7
D: TRBD2
DNA: TGTGCCAGCATCAAAAGCGGGAGGGCCTACGAGCAGTACTTC
CDR3: CASIKSGRAYEQYF

size: NA
V: TRBV28
J: TRBJ1-1
D: TRBD1
DNA: TGTGCCAGCAGCCAAAACAAAATGGGACAGGGGGCAGGGAACACTGAAGCTTTCTTT
CDR3: CASSQNKMGQGAGNTEAFF

size: once
V: TRBV5-4
J: TRBJ1-5
D: TRBD1
DNA: TGTGCCAGCAGCTTGGACAGGGGAAAAACTCAGCCCCAGCATTTT
CDR3: CASSLDRGKTQPQHF

size: few
V: TRBV4-3
J: TRBJ1-2
D: NA
DNA: TGCGCCAGCAGCCAAGTATCTGGGCTCAACTATGGCTACACCTTC
CDR3: CASSQVSGLNYGYTF

size: once
V: TRBV9
J: TRBJ2-1
D: NA
DNA: TGTGCCAGCAGCGTAGCGGCTTCTAACAATGAGCAGTTCTTC
CDR3: CASSVAASNNEQFF

size: NA
V: TRBV3-1/TRBV3-2
J: TRBJ2-5
D: NA
DNA: TGTGCCAGCAGCCAACAGGTTCAAGAGACCCAGTACTTC
CDR3: CASSQQVQETQYF

size: NA
V: TRBV5-4
J: TRBJ2-3
D: NA
DNA: TGTGCCAGCAGCCCGGCCTCCGGGGGAGATACGCAGTATTTT
CDR3: CASSPASGGDTQYF

size: NA
V: TRBV9
J: TRBJ2-1
D: TRBD2
DNA: TGTGCCAGCAGCGAGGCCCTGGGGCGGGGGTTGTCCTACAATGAGCAGTTCTTC
CDR3: CASSEALGRGLSYNEQFF

size: NA
V: TRBV5-8
J: TRBJ1-5
D: NA
DNA: TGTGCCAGCAGCCCAAAAGGACAGATCAATCAGCCCCAGCATTTT
CDR3: CASSPKGQINQPQHF

size: NA
V: TRBV6-4
J: TRBJ2-3
D: TRBD2
DNA: TGTGCCAGCAGTGAGACTAGCGGGGGCACAGATACGCAGTATTTT
CDR3: CASSETSGGTDTQYF

size: NA
V: TRBV4-2
J: TRBJ2-7
D: NA
DNA: TGTGCCAGCAGCCAAGAGGGGGCCAGCTACTACGAGCAGTACTTC
CDR3: CASSQEGASYYEQYF

size: NA
V: TRBV5-1
J: TRBJ2-7
D: NA
DNA: TGCGCCAGCAGCTTGACAGACGGCTCCTACGAGCAGTACTTC
CDR3: CASSLTDGSYEQYF

size: NA
V: TRBV12-2
J: TRBJ1-1
D: NA
DNA: TGTGCAAGTCGCTTAAAGCCGGGACAGGGGGCAAATCATTATATGAACACTGAAGCTTTCTTT
CDR3: CASRLKPGQGANHYMNTEAFF

size: NA
V: TRBV7-7
J: TRBJ1-2
D: NA
DNA: TGTGCTAGCAGCCTTTCGTACCTGGACAGTACCTATGGCTACACCTTC
CDR3: CASSLSYLDSTYGYTF

size: NA
V: TRBV28
J: TRBJ1-4
D: TRBD1
DNA: TGTGCCAGCAGGCCTCTGGGACAGACTAATGAAAAACTGTTTTTT
CDR3: CASRPLGQTNEKLFF

size: NA
V: TRBV6-2/TRBV6-3
J: TRBJ2-5
D: TRBD2
DNA: TGTGCCAGCAGTTACGGGAGAGCGGGGGGGTCGTTAGGAGAGACCCAGTACTTC
CDR3: CASSYGRAGGSLGETQYF

size: NA
V: TRBV2
J: TRBJ1-1
D: NA
DNA: TGTGCCAGCCGTGAGCAGAACACTGAAGCTTTCTTT
CDR3: CASREQNTEAFF

size: NA
V: TRBV30
J: TRBJ1-5
D: NA
DNA: TGTGCCTGGAGTCAAAGGGACTACTATAGCAATCAGCCCCAGCATTTT
CDR3: CAWSQRDYYSNQPQHF

size: NA
V: TRBV28
J: TRBJ1-6
D: TRBD1
DNA: TGTGCCAGCAGTTCGGGCTTGACAGGGGAAAATTCACCCCTCCACTTT
CDR3: CASSSGLTGENSPLHF

size: few
V: TRBV3-1/TRBV3-2
J: TRBJ2-5
D: NA
DNA: TGTGCCAGCAGCCACCTTGTACAGGGCAAAGAGACCCAGTACTTC
CDR3: CASSHLVQGKETQYF

size: once
V: TRBV6-1
J: TRBJ2-7
D: NA
DNA: TGTGCCAGCATCTCGGGCCGAGGGCATATCGACGAGCAGTACTTC
CDR3: CASISGRGHIDEQYF

size: NA
V: TRBV9
J: TRBJ2-3
D: TRBD2
DNA: TGTGCCAGCAGCGTAGGGGCTAGCGGGGGGAGCACAGATACGCAGTATTTT
CDR3: CASSVGASGGSTDTQYF

size: NA
V: TRBV5-4
J: TRBJ2-1
D: TRBD2
DNA: TGTGCCAGCAGCTTATCGGCGGGAGCTCACAATGAGCAGTTCTTC
CDR3: CASSLSAGAHNEQFF

size: few
V: TRBV4-2
J: TRBJ1-2
D: NA
DNA: TGTGCCAGCAGCCAAGATCGGGCAGGGACCTATGGCTACACCTTC
CDR3: CASSQDRAGTYGYTF

size: NA
V: TRBV30
J: TRBJ2-7
D: NA
DNA: TGTGCCTGTTCGCGGGCTAGGAGACACGAGCAGTACTTC
CDR3: CACSRARRHEQYF

size: NA
V: TRBV6-5
J: TRBJ2-7
D: NA
DNA: TGTGCCAGCAGTCGTGAAGGGGGCTACGAGCAGTACTTC
CDR3: CASSREGGYEQYF

size: NA
V: TRBV5-1
J: TRBJ1-4
D: NA
DNA: TGCGCCAGCAGGCAACAGACAGGTCCGCCAAGTGGGGAAAAACTGTTTTTT
CDR3: CASRQQTGPPSGEKLFF

size: NA
V: TRBV6-6
J: TRBJ1-3
D: NA
DNA: TGTGCCAGCAGCCTACCGATCTCTGGAAACACCATATATTTT
CDR3: CASSLPISGNTIYF

size: NA
V: TRBV5-4
J: TRBJ1-2
D: NA
DNA: TGTGCCAGCAGCTCGACAGGAAACGTCAACTATGGCTACACCTTC
CDR3: CASSSTGNVNYGYTF

size: NA
V: TRBV5-4
J: TRBJ2-7
D: TRBD2
DNA: TGTGCCAGCAGCCGCGGGACTAGCGGGAGTCGGGTTGCCCACGAGCAGTACTTC
CDR3: CASSRGTSGSRVAHEQYF

size: NA
V: TRBV11-2
J: TRBJ2-1
D: NA
DNA: TGTGCCAGCAGTCTACTGGGGGTCGGAGAGAATGAGCAGTTCTTC
CDR3: CASSLLGVGENEQFF

size: NA
V: TRBV4-1
J: TRBJ2-3
D: NA
DNA: TGCGCCAGCAGCCAAGAAGGCGCAGATACGCAGTATTTT
CDR3: CASSQEGADTQYF

size: NA
V: TRBV5-6
J: TRBJ1-2
D: NA
DNA: TGTGCCAGCAGCTTGGTAGGGGATGGCTACACCTTC
CDR3: CASSLVGDGYTF

size: NA
V: TRBV6-2/TRBV6-3
J: TRBJ2-3
D: TRBD1
DNA: TGTGCCAGCAGTTACGGCAGGGGGCGACCAGATACGCAGTATTTT
CDR3: CASSYGRGRPDTQYF

size: NA
V: TRBV30
J: TRBJ2-2
D: NA
DNA: TGTGCCTGGAGTGCGAGCACCGGGGAGCTGTTTTTT
CDR3: CAWSASTGELFF